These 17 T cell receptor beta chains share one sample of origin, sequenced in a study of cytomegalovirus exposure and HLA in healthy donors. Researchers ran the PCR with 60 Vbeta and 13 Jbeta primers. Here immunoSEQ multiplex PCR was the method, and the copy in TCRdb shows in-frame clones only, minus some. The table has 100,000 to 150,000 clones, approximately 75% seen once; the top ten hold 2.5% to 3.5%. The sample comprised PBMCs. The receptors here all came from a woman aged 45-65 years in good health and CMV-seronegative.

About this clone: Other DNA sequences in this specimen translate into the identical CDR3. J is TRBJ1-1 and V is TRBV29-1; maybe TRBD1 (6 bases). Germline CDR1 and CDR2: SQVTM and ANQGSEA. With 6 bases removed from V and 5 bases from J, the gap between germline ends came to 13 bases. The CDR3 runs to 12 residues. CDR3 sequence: CSVQGLGTEAFF. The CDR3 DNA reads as TGCAGCGTCCAGGGGCTGGGAACTGAAGCTTTCTTT.

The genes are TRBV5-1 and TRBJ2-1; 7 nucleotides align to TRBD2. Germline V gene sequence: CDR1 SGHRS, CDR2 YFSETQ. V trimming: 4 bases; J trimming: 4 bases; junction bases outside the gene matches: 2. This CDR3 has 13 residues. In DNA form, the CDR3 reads TGCGCCAGCAGCCTAGCGGATTACAATGAGCAGTTCTTC. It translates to CASSLADYNEQFF.

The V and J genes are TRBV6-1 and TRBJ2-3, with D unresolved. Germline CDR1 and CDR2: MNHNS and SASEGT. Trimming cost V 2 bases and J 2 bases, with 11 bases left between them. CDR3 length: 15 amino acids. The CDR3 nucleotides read TGTGCCAGCAGTGAACTCAATCCTACCACAGATACGCAGTATTTT. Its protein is CASSELNPTTDTQYF.

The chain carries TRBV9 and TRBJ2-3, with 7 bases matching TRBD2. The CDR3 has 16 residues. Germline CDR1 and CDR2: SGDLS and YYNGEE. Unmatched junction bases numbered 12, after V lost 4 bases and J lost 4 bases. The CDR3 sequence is CASSPLLREFPDTQYF. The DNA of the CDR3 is TGTGCCAGCAGCCCTCTACTGCGGGAGTTTCCAGATACGCAGTATTTT.

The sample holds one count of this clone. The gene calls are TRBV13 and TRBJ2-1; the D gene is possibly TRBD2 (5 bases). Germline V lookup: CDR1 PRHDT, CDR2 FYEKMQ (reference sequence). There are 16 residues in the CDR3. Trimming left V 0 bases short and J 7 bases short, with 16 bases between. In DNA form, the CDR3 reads TGTGCCAGCAGCTTAGGGGCTAGCTATCCGTCGAATGAGCAGTTCTTC. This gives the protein CASSLGASYPSNEQFF.

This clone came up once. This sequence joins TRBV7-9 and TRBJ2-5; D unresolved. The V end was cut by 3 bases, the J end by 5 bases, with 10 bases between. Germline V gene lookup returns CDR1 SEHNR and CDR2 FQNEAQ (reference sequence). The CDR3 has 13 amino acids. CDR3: CASSFGLFETQYF. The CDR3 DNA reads TGTGCCAGCAGCTTTGGCTTATTTGAGACCCAGTACTTC.

CDR3 nucleotide sequence: TGTGCCAGTAGTATGGGGGGGGGTCGCCCCCACGAGCAGTACTTC. This codes for CASSMGGGRPHEQYF. The chain has TRBV19 and TRBJ2-7, with 7 bases aligning to TRBD2. CDR3 length: 15 residues. V shed 3 bases and J 5 bases; nucleotides not matched to a gene: 10. Germline-derived CDR1 and CDR2 are LNHDA and SQIVND (reference sequence).

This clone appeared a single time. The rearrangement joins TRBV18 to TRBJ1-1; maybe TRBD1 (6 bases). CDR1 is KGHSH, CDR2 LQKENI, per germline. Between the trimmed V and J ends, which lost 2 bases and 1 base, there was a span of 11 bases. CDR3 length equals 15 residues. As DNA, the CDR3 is TGTGCCAGCTCACCAATTATACAGGGGAACACTGAAGCTTTCTTT. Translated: CASSPIIQGNTEAFF.

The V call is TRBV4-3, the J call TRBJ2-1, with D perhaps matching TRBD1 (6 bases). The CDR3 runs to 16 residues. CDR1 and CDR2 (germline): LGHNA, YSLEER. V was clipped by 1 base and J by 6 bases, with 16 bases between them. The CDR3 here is CASSQGGLGPANEQFF. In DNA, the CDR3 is TGCGCCAGCAGCCAAGGGGGGCTTGGCCCAGCCAATGAGCAGTTCTTC.

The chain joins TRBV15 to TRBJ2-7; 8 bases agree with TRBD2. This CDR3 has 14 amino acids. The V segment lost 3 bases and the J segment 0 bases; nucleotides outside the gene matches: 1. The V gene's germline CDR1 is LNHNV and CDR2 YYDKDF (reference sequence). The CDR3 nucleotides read TGTGCCACCAGCAGTGGGACTAGCTCCTACGAGCAGTACTTC. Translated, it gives CATSSGTSSYEQYF. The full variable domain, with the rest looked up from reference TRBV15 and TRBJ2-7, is DAMVIQNPRYQVTQFGKPVTLSCSQTLNHNVMYWYQQKSSQAPKLLFHYYDKDFNNEADTPDNFQSRRPNTSFCFLDIRSPGLGDTAMYLCATSSGTSSYEQYFGPGTRLTVT.

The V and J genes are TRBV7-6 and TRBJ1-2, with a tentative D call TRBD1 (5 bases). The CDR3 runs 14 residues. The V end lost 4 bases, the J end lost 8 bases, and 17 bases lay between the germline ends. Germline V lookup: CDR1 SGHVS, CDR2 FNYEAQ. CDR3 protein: CASSSPGGVDGYTF. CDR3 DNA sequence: TGTGCCAGCAGCTCACCGGGAGGGGTCGACGGCTACACCTTC.

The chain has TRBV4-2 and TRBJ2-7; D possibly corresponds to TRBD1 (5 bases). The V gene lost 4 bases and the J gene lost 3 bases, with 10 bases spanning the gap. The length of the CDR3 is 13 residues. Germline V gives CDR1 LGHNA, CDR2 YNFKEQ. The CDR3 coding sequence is TGTGCCAGCAGCCGCTTCAGGGACTACGAGCAGTACTTC. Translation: CASSRFRDYEQYF.

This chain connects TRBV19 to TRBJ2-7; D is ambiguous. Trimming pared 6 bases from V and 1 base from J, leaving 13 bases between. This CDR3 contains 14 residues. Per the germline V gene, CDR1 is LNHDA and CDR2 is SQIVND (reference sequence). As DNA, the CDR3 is TGTGCCAGTAGCCCTGACACACTTTCCTACGAGCAGTACTTC. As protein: CASSPDTLSYEQYF.

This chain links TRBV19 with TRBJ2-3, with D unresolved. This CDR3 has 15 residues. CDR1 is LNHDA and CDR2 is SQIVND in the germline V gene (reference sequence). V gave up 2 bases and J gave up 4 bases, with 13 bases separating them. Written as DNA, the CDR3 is TGTGCCAGTAGTATAAGGCCTAGGAGTGCAGATACGCAGTATTTT. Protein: CASSIRPRSADTQYF.

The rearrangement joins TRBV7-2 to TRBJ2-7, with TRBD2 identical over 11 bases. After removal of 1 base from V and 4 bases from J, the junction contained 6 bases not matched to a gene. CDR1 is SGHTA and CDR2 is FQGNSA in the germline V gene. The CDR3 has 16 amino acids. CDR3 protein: CASSLEGTSGGYEQYF. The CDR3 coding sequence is TGTGCCAGCAGCTTAGAGGGGACTAGCGGAGGGTACGAGCAGTACTTC. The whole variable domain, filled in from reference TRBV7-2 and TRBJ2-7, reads GAGVSQSPSNKVTEKGKDVELRCDPISGHTALYWYRQSLGQGLEFLIYFQGNSAPDKSGLPSDRFSAERTGGSVSTLTIQRTQQEDSAVYLCASSLEGTSGGYEQYFGPGTRLTVT.

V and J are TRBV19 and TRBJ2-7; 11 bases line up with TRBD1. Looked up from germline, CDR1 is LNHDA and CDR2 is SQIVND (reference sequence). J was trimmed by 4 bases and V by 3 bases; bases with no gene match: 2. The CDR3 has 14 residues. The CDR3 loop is CASSMGQGVYEQYF. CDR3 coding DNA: TGTGCCAGTAGTATGGGACAGGGGGTTTACGAGCAGTACTTC. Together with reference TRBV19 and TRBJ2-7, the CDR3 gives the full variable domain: DGGITQSPKYLFRKEGQNVTLSCEQNLNHDAMYWYRQDPGQGLRLIYYSQIVNDFQKGDIAEGYSVSREKKESFPLTVTSAQKNPTAFYLCASSMGQGVYEQYFGPGTRLTVT.

The CDR3 region is CASSYSPGGGETQYF. CDR3 DNA: TGTGCCAGCAGTTACTCCCCGGGAGGAGGAGAGACCCAGTACTTC. The chain links TRBV6-6 to TRBJ2-5; 7 bases are shared with TRBD2. Trimming removed 0 bases from V and 4 bases from J; junction bases left unmatched: 5. The CDR3 is made up of 15 amino acids. Germline-derived CDR1 and CDR2 are MNHNY and SVGAGI (reference sequence).